This T cell receptor beta chain was captured in a study of PD-1 blockade in classical Hodgkin lymphoma. Study observations and caveats: Newly diagnosed patients had diversity similar to the baseline diversity of complete responders. Undefined causes, possibly disease activity or prior therapy, underlie the repertoire differences. By C4D1, diversity of CD4+ TCRs had risen significantly, whereas that of CD8+ TCRs had not. Relative to healthy donors, newly diagnosed patients reportedly had lower baseline TCR diversity, which was reported as lower still in relapsed/refractory patients.

This clone appeared a single time. The antigen is undetermined. All the patients suffered relapse after autologous stem cell transplantation, and brentuximab vedotin exposure differed. The ends lost 4 bases at V and 2 bases at J; junction bases unmatched: 10. The CDR3 sequence is 17 residues long. Germline CDR1 reads SGHTA; CDR2 reads FQGNSA. This table comes from immunoSEQ multiplex PCR, and its TCRdb copy is limited to in-frame clones, with some not included. Altogether some 64,000 clones are present, roughly 88% being singletons, with the ten largest covering 12%. The chain links TRBV7-2 to TRBJ2-3; 9 bases are a match to TRBD2. Sample: peripheral blood mononuclear cells (PBMCs), taken at baseline. The TCR originated in a human donor with classical Hodgkin lymphoma. The CDR3 nucleotides read TGTGCCAGCAGCTCTCGACTAGCGGATACCCCCACAGATACGCAGTATTTT. It specifies CASSSRLADTPTDTQYF. The whole variable domain, remainder taken from reference TRBV7-2 and TRBJ2-3, is GAGVSQSPSNKVTEKGKDVELRCDPISGHTALYWYRQSLGQGLEFLIYFQGNSAPDKSGLPSDRFSAERTGGSVSTLTIQRTQQEDSAVYLCASSSRLADTPTDTQYFGPGTRLTVL.